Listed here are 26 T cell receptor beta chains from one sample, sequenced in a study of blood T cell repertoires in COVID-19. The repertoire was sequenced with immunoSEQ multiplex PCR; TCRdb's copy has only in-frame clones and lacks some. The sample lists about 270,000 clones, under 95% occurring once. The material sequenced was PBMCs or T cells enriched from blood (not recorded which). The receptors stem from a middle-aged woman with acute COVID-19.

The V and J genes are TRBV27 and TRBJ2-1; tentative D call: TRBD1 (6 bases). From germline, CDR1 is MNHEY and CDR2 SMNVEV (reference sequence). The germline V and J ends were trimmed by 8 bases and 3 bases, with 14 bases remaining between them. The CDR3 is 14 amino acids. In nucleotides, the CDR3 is TGTGCCAGCCGGGCAGGGGAGCGCTACAATGAGCAGTTCTTC. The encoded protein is CASRAGERYNEQFF.

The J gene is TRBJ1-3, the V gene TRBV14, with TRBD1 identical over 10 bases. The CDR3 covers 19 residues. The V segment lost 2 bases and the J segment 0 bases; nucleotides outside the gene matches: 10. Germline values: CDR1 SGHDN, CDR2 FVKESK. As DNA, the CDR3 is TGTGCCAGCAGCCAAACGACCTGGGACAGGGGCGTCTCTGGAAACACCATATATTTT. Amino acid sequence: CASSQTTWDRGVSGNTIYF.

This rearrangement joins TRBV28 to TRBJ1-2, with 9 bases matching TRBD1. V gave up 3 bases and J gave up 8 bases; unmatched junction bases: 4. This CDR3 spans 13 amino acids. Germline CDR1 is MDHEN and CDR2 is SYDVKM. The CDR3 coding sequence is TGTGCCAGCAGTTTGAGGACAGGGGAAGGCTACACCTTC. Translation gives CASSLRTGEGYTF.

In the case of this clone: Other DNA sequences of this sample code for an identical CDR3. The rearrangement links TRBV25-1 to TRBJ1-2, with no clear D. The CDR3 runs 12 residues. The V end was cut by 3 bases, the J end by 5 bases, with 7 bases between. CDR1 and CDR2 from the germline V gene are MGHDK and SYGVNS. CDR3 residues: CASSDPGYGYTF. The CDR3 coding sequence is TGTGCCAGCAGTGACCCCGGGTATGGCTACACCTTC.

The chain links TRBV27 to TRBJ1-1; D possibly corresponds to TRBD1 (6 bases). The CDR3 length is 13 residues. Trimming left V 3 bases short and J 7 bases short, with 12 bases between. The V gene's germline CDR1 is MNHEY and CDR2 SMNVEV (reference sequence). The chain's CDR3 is CASSLARGGEAFF. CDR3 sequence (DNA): TGTGCCAGCAGTTTGGCCAGGGGTGGTGAAGCTTTCTTT.

The CDR3 sequence is CATSRDAGSNQPQHF. For the CDR3, the DNA is TGTGCCACCAGCAGAGACGCGGGATCCAATCAGCCCCAGCATTTT. The chain links TRBV15 to TRBJ1-5; D ambiguous. The CDR3 covers 15 residues. The V end was cut by 0 bases, the J end by 3 bases, with 9 bases between. Germline V gene data show CDR1 as LNHNV and CDR2 as YYDKDF (reference sequence).

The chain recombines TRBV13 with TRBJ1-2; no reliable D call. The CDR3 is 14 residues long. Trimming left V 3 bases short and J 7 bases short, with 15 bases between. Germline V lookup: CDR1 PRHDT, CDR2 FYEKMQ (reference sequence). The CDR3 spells CASSFRQATGGYTF. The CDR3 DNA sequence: TGTGCCAGCAGCTTTCGTCAGGCCACCGGTGGCTACACCTTC.

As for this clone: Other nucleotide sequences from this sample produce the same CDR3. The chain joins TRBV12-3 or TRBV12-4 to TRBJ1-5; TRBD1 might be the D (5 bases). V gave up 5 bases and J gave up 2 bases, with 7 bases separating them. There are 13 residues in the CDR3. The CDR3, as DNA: TGTGCCAGCAGTCCACAGGGCAATCAGCCCCAGCATTTT. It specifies CASSPQGNQPQHF.

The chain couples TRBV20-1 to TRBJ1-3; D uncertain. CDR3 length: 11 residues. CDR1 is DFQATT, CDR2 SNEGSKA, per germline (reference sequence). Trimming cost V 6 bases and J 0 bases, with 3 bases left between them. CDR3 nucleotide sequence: TGCAGTGCACACTCTGGAAACACCATATATTTT. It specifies CSAHSGNTIYF.

The CDR3 DNA sequence: TGCAGCGTTGAAGCCCTAGAAACTAGCGGGGTAACCTACGAGCAGTACTTC. As protein: CSVEALETSGVTYEQYF. V usage is TRBV29-1 and J usage is TRBJ2-7; the match to TRBD2 covers 10 bases. Trimming took 1 base from V and 2 from J; bases not matched to a gene: 11. This CDR3 is built from 17 residues. Germline assignment: CDR1 SQVTM and CDR2 ANQGSEA.

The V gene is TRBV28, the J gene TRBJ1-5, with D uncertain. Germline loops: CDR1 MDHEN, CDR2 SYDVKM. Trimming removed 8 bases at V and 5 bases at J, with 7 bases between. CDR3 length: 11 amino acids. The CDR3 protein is CASRSDQPQHF. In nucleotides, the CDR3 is TGTGCCAGCCGCTCAGATCAGCCCCAGCATTTT.

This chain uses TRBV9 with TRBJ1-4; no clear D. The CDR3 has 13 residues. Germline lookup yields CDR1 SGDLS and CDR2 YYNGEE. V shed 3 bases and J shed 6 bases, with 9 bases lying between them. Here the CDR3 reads CASSGAGDEKLFF. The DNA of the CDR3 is TGTGCCAGCAGCGGGGCCGGGGATGAAAAACTGTTTTTT.

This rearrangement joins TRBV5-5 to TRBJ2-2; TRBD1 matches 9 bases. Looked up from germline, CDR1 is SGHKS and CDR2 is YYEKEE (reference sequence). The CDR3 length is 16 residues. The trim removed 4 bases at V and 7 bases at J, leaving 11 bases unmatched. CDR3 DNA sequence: TGTGCCAGCAGCCCCACCCCGGACAGGGGAGTCGGGGAGCTGTTTTTT. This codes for CASSPTPDRGVGELFF.

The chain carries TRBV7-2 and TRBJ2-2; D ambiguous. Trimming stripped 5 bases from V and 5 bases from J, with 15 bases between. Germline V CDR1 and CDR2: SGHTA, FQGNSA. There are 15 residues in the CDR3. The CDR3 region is CASSPQLTTTGELFF. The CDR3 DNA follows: TGTGCCAGCAGCCCCCAACTAACTACTACCGGGGAGCTGTTTTTT.

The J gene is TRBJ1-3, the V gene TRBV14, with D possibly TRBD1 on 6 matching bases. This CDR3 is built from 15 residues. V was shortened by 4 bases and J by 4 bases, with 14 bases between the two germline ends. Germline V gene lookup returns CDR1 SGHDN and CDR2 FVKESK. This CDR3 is CASSRNRVKGNTIYF. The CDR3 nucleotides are TGTGCCAGCAGCCGTAACAGGGTAAAGGGAAACACCATATATTTT. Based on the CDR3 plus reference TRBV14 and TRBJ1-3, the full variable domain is EAGVTQFPSHSVIEKGQTVTLRCDPISGHDNLYWYRRVMGKEIKFLLHFVKESKQDESGMPNNRFLAERTGGTYSTLKVQPAELEDSGVYFCASSRNRVKGNTIYFGEGSWLTVV.

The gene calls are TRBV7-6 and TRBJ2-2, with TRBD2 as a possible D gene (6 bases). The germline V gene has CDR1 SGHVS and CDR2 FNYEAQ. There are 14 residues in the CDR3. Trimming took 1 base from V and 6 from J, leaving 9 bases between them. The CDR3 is CASSLEVAAGELFF. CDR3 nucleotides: TGTGCCAGCAGCTTAGAAGTAGCGGCCGGGGAGCTGTTTTTT.

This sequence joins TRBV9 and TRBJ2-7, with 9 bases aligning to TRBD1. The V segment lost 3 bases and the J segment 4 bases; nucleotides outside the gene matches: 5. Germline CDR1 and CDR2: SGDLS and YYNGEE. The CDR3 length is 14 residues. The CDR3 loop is CASSAGTGPYEQYF. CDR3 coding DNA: TGTGCCAGCAGCGCCGGGACAGGGCCATACGAGCAGTACTTC.

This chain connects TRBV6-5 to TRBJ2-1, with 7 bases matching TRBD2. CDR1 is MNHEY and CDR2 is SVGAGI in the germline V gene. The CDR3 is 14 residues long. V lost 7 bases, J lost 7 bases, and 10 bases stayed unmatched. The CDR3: CASTHGGLLNEQFF. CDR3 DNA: TGTGCCAGCACGCACGGGGGGTTGTTGAATGAGCAGTTCTTC.

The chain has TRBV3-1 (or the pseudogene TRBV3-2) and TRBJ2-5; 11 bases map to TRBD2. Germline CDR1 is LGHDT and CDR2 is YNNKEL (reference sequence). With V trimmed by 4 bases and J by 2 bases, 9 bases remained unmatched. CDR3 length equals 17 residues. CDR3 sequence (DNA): TGTGCCAGCAGCCCGACGGGGGGACTAGCGGTACAAGAGACCCAGTACTTC. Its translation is CASSPTGGLAVQETQYF.

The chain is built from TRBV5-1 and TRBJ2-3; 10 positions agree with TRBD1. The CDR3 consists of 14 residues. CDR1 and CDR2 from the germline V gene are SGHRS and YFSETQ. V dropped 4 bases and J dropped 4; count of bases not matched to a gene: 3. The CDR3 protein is CASSAGQGADTQYF. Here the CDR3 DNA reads TGCGCCAGCAGCGCCGGACAGGGGGCAGATACGCAGTATTTT. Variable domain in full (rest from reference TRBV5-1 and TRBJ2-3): KAGVTQTPRYLIKTRGQQVTLSCSPISGHRSVSWYQQTPGQGLQFLFEYFSETQRNKGNFPGRFSGRQFSNSRSEMNVSTLELGDSALYLCASSAGQGADTQYFGPGTRLTVL.

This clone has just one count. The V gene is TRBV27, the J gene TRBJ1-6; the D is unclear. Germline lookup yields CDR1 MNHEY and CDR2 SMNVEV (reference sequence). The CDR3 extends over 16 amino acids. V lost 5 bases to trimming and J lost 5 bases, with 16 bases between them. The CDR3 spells CASSPILSADNSPLHF. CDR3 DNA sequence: TGTGCCAGCAGTCCTATCTTAAGCGCCGATAATTCACCCCTCCACTTT.

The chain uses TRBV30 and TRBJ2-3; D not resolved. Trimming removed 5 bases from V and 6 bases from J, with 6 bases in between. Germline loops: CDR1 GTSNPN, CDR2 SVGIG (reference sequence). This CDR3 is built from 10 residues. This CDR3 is CAWGRDTQYF. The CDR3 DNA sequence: TGTGCCTGGGGACGGGATACGCAGTATTTT.

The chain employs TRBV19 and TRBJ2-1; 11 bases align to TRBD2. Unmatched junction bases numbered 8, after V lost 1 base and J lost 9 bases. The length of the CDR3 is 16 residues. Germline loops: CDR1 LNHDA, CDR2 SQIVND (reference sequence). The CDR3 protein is CASSIGLTSGSGEQFF. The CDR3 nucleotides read TGTGCCAGTAGTATAGGTTTAACTAGCGGGAGCGGTGAGCAGTTCTTC. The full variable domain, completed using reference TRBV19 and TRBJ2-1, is DGGITQSPKYLFRKEGQNVTLSCEQNLNHDAMYWYRQDPGQGLRLIYYSQIVNDFQKGDIAEGYSVSREKKESFPLTVTSAQKNPTAFYLCASSIGLTSGSGEQFFGPGTRLTVL.

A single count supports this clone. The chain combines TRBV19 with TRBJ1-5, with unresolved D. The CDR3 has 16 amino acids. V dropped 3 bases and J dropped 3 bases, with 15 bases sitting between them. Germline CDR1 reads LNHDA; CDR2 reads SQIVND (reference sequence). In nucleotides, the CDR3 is TGTGCCAGTAGTATGAGGGCAAATGGGCCCAATCAGCCCCAGCATTTT. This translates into CASSMRANGPNQPQHF.

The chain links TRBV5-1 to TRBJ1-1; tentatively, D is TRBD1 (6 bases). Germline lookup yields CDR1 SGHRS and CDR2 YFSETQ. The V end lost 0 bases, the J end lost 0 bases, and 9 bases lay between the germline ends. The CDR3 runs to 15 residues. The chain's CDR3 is CASSLAGVMNTEAFF. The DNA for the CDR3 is TGCGCCAGCAGCTTGGCAGGGGTCATGAACACTGAAGCTTTCTTT. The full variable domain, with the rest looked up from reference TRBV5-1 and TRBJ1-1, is KAGVTQTPRYLIKTRGQQVTLSCSPISGHRSVSWYQQTPGQGLQFLFEYFSETQRNKGNFPGRFSGRQFSNSRSEMNVSTLELGDSALYLCASSLAGVMNTEAFFGQGTRLTVV.

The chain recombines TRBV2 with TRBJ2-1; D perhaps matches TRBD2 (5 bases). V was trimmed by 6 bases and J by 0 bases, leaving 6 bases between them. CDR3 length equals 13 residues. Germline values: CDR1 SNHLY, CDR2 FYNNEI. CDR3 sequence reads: CASSGNSYNEQFF. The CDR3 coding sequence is TGTGCCAGCAGCGGGAACTCCTACAATGAGCAGTTCTTC. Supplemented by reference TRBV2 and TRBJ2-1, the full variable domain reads EPEVTQTPSHQVTQMGQEVILRCVPISNHLYFYWYRQILGQKVEFLVSFYNNEISEKSEIFDDQFSVERPDGSNFTLKIRSTKLEDSAMYFCASSGNSYNEQFFGPGTRLTVL.